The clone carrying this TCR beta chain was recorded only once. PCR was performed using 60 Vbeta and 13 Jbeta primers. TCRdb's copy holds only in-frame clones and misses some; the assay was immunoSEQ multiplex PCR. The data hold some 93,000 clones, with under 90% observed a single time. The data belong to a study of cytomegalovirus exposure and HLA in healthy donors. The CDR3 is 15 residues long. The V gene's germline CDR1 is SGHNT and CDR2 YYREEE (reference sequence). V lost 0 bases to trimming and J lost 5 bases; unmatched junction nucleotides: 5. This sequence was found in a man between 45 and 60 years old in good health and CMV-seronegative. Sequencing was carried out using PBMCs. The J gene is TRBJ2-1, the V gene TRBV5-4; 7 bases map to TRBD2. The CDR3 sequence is CASSLVGEGNNEQFF. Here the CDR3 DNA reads TGTGCCAGCAGCTTGGTGGGGGAGGGAAACAATGAGCAGTTCTTC.